One T cell receptor beta chain is described in this entry. At one end the junction does not follow the germline gene, possibly because of a read error. This entry belongs to a study of T cell responses to AZD1222 COVID-19 vaccine. The CDR3 extends over 14 amino acids. Germline CDR1 ENHRY, CDR2 SYGVKD. The protocol was immunoSEQ multiplex PCR, while the TCRdb copy is restricted to in-frame clones and leaves out a portion. The sample lists 100,000 to 150,000 clones, 88% occurring once. The chain carries TRBV10-3 and TRBJ2-1; D is perhaps TRBD1 (5 bases). The source of this sequence is an adult in good health. The source material was peripheral blood, sampled on day 0 of MenACWY control vaccination. CDR3 residues: CAISKSTENNEQFF. For the CDR3, the DNA is TGTGCCATCAGTAAGTCGACAGAAAACAATGAGCAGTTCTTC.